These 17 T cell receptor beta chains were sequenced from one sample in a study of a mutant IDH1 vaccine in newly diagnosed glioma (dated by TCRdb to about 2021). Which antigens these TCRs recognize remains unknown. Library preparation was by the immunoSEQ multiplex PCR assay. TCRdb's version of the immuneACCESS table is confined to in-frame rearrangements and falls short of the full clone set. An unresolved V gene accounts for under half of the shortfall where checked; the remainder is of unknown origin. This sample comprises some 120,000 clones, around four fifths of them detected only once. Jointly, the top ten make up 5% to 6% of the sample. The time point label of this sample denotes: week 11, during vaccination. Every vaccine dose consisted of 300 ug of a 20-mer mutant IDH1 peptide in Montanide, administered subcutaneously together with topical imiquimod. Source: PBMCs, taken from a glioma patient whose treatment included an IDH1 peptide vaccine. Receptors originate from a man aged 35 to 55 with glioma.

This clone was seen many times. The gene calls are TRBV7-2 and TRBJ1-5, with TRBD1 as a possible D gene (5 bases). CDR3 length equals 16 residues. Per germline, CDR1 SGHTA and CDR2 FQGNSA. V lost 5 bases and J lost 6, with 20 bases in between. CDR3 loop: CASSPSWGRVSQPQHF. In DNA, the CDR3 is TGTGCCAGCAGCCCATCGTGGGGGAGGGTGAGTCAGCCCCAGCATTTT.

This chain joins TRBV14 and TRBJ2-1; tentatively, D is TRBD2 (6 bases). The germline V and J ends were trimmed by 2 bases and 8 bases, with 13 bases remaining between them. The CDR3 has 14 residues. Germline CDR1 reads SGHDN; CDR2 reads FVKESK. CDR3 loop: CASSQRLEGHEQFF. CDR3 DNA sequence: TGTGCCAGCAGCCAACGACTAGAGGGTCATGAGCAGTTCTTC.

CDR3 coding DNA: TGTGCCAGCAGCTTGGTGGGGTACAATGAGCAGTTCTTC. Protein: CASSLVGYNEQFF. The V gene is TRBV5-4, the J gene TRBJ2-1; D unresolved. V was clipped by 0 bases and J by 4 bases, with 5 bases between them. The germline V gene has CDR1 SGHNT and CDR2 YYREEE (reference sequence). This CDR3 is 13 amino acids long.

V and J are TRBV30 and TRBJ1-3; TRBD1 matches at 7 bases. The CDR3 spans 15 residues. Per germline, CDR1 GTSNPN and CDR2 SVGIG (reference sequence). V lost 3 bases, J lost 5 bases, and 10 bases stayed unmatched. CDR3 in amino acids: CAWSETGKERNTIYF. The DNA of the CDR3 is TGTGCCTGGAGCGAGACAGGGAAGGAAAGAAACACCATATATTTT.

This clone was seen once. A read error may produce the germline difference seen at one junction end. This chain joins TRBV7-2 and TRBJ1-1, with D possibly matching TRBD1 (6 bases). The CDR3 runs to 15 residues. CDR1 and CDR2 from the germline V gene are SGHTA and FQGNSA. The CDR3 is CASSHQGRGDSEAFF. The CDR3 DNA sequence: TGCGCCAGCAGCCATCAAGGTAGGGGGGACTCTGAAGCTTTCTTT. Variable domain in full (rest from reference TRBV7-2 and TRBJ1-1): GAGVSQSPSNKVTEKGKDVELRCDPISGHTALYWYRQSLGQGLEFLIYFQGNSAPDKSGLPSDRFSAERTGGSVSTLTIQRTQQEDSAVYLCASSHQGRGDSEAFFGQGTRLTVV.

This clone was detected only once. The chain is built from TRBV29-1 and TRBJ2-7; 9 bases are shared with TRBD1. CDR1 is SQVTM and CDR2 is ANQGSEA in the germline V gene. V trimming: 4 bases; J trimming: 6 bases; junction bases outside the gene matches: 7. CDR3 length: 13 residues. CDR3 nucleotides: TGCAGCGTTGCCACAGGGGGCTGGAGCGAGCAGTACTTC. Protein sequence: CSVATGGWSEQYF.

This CDR3 reads CATSTTGTHNQPQHF. The CDR3 coding sequence is TGTGCCACCAGCACTACCGGGACACATAATCAGCCCCAGCATTTT. The chain uses TRBV15 and TRBJ1-5, with D possibly TRBD1 on 6 matching bases. V was trimmed by 4 bases and J by 4 bases, leaving 14 bases between them. CDR3 length equals 15 residues. The germline V gene has CDR1 LNHNV and CDR2 YYDKDF (reference sequence).

The rearrangement joins TRBV28 to TRBJ1-3; TRBD1 is a possible D gene (6 bases). CDR3 size: 14 residues. Trimming took off 7 bases at V and 4 bases at J, with 14 bases between the two ends. Germline CDR1 and CDR2: MDHEN and SYDVKM. The CDR3 here is CASISPGAGNTIYF. The DNA of the CDR3 is TGTGCCAGCATCTCACCGGGGGCCGGAAACACCATATATTTT.

Here the CDR3 reads CASSERPGQSSGANVLTF. Here the CDR3 DNA reads TGTGCCAGCAGCGAGAGGCCGGGACAGAGCTCTGGGGCCAACGTCCTGACTTTC. The chain has TRBV9 and TRBJ2-6; 7 nucleotides agree with TRBD1. The junction had 9 bases not matched to a gene; V was cut back by 3 bases and J by 0 bases. Germline V gives CDR1 SGDLS, CDR2 YYNGEE. CDR3 length: 18 amino acids.

The rearrangement joins TRBV5-1 to TRBJ2-5, with 7 nucleotides matching TRBD2. Germline V gene data show CDR1 as SGHRS and CDR2 as YFSETQ. CDR3 length: 15 residues. V was clipped by 3 bases and J by 3 bases; unmatched bases: 8. The CDR3 spells CASSSSGTTEETQYF. The DNA of the CDR3 is TGCGCCAGCAGCTCATCCGGGACTACCGAAGAGACCCAGTACTTC. The variable domain in full, with the rest retrieved from reference TRBV5-1 and TRBJ2-5, is KAGVTQTPRYLIKTRGQQVTLSCSPISGHRSVSWYQQTPGQGLQFLFEYFSETQRNKGNFPGRFSGRQFSNSRSEMNVSTLELGDSALYLCASSSSGTTEETQYFGPGTRLLVL.

The chain links TRBV30 to TRBJ2-7, with TRBD2 matching over 11 bases. The CDR3 is 15 residues long. Germline loops: CDR1 GTSNPN, CDR2 SVGIG (reference sequence). V lost 7 bases to trimming and J lost 7 bases; unmatched junction nucleotides: 15. The CDR3 is CASKASGRSSTEQYF. The DNA of the CDR3 is TGTGCCTCTAAAGCTAGCGGGAGGTCATCTACAGAGCAGTACTTC.

This clone has just a few counts. This rearrangement joins TRBV4-1 to TRBJ2-7, with 12 positions matching TRBD1. Trimming removed 0 bases from V and 4 bases from J; junction bases left unmatched: 4. Per germline, CDR1 MGHRA and CDR2 YSYEKL. This CDR3 is 16 amino acids long. The CDR3 is CASSQDWGQGAYEQYF. In DNA form, the CDR3 reads TGCGCCAGCAGCCAAGATTGGGGACAGGGGGCTTACGAGCAGTACTTC.

This chain links TRBV7-6 with TRBJ1-4; D is unresolved. Trimming removed 1 base at V and 4 bases at J, with 10 bases between. There are 15 residues in the CDR3. In germline, CDR1 is SGHVS, CDR2 FNYEAQ. Written as DNA, the CDR3 is TGTGCCAGCAGCTTAGTGTCAGGACGTAATGAAAAACTGTTTTTT. This codes for CASSLVSGRNEKLFF.

This clone was counted between two and nine times. CDR3 region: CASSLQQNSPLHF. The CDR3 DNA follows: TGTGCCAGCAGCTTACAGCAGAATTCACCCCTCCACTTT. The chain carries TRBV7-9 and TRBJ1-6; D call uncertain. Trimming shortened V by 2 bases and J by 7 bases, and 6 bases separated the two germline ends. The germline V gene has CDR1 SEHNR and CDR2 FQNEAQ (reference sequence). The CDR3 extends over 13 amino acids.

V usage is TRBV29-1 and J usage is TRBJ1-5; D gene uncertain. The germline V gene encodes CDR1 SQVTM and CDR2 ANQGSEA. The CDR3 runs 15 residues. V was cut by 7 bases and J by 4 bases, with 20 bases left in between. CDR3 in amino acids: CSGGWRTAANQPQHF. CDR3 DNA sequence: TGCAGCGGCGGCTGGAGGACGGCGGCAAATCAGCCCCAGCATTTT.

This chain joins TRBV6-5 and TRBJ1-5, with D possibly being TRBD1 (5 bases). Germline assignment: CDR1 MNHEY and CDR2 SVGAGI. This CDR3 contains 13 residues. The V end was cut by 4 bases, the J end by 7 bases, with 11 bases between. The CDR3 loop reads CASSWKQAQPQHF. The CDR3 nucleotides are TGTGCCAGCAGTTGGAAACAGGCACAGCCCCAGCATTTT.

This clone showed up just a few times. This rearrangement joins TRBV7-8 to TRBJ1-5, with TRBD1 as a possible D gene (5 bases). From germline, CDR1 is SGHVS and CDR2 FQNEAQ. Between the trimmed V and J ends, which lost 2 bases and 0 bases, there was a span of 8 bases. The CDR3 is 15 residues long. The CDR3 sequence is CASSLWDGSNQPQHF. The CDR3 DNA follows: TGTGCCAGCAGCTTATGGGACGGTAGCAATCAGCCCCAGCATTTT.